The 21 T cell receptor beta chains reported below all come from one sample, sequenced in a study of blood T cells in healthy people across ages. With a J-beta primer mix and a sample-barcoded 5' primer, a second PCR ran about 6 to 11 cycles. TCRdb recomputed calls from the 5' RACE reads with MiXCR, one row per CDR3 protein. The data contain some 850,000 distinct CDR3 sequences, about a quarter of them singletons. The same data also contributed to another study, on T cells of mothers and their children.

Sequenced sample: blood. These TCRs come from a boy aged 5-17 years in good health.

This clonotype was counted between two and nine times. V gene TRBV20-1 combines with J gene TRBJ2-5; no clear D gene. This CDR3 spans 15 amino acids. V lost 0 bases, J lost 1 base, and 12 bases lay in between. Germline CDR1 reads DFQATT; CDR2 reads SNEGSKA (reference sequence). CDR3 sequence (DNA): TGCAGTGCTAGAGATGAGAGACAATTCCAAGAGACCCAGTACTTC. The encoded protein is CSARDERQFQETQYF.

Only a few counts were recorded for this clonotype. CDR3 sequence (DNA): TGTGCCAGCAGCCAAAGGCCCCCGACAGGGGACTATGGCTACACCTTC. This translates into CASSQRPPTGDYGYTF. The rearrangement joins TRBV3-1 to TRBJ1-2, with 8 bases identical to TRBD1. Germline trimming cut 2 bases from V and 3 bases from J; bases unmatched to any gene: 8. This CDR3 comprises 16 residues. Germline lookup yields CDR1 LGHDT and CDR2 YNNKEL (reference sequence).

The chain uses TRBV27 and TRBJ1-1, with D possibly being TRBD1 (5 bases). The CDR3 is made up of 14 amino acids. The V end lost 6 bases, the J end lost 2 bases, and 13 bases lay between the germline ends. CDR1 MNHEY and CDR2 SMNVEV come from the germline V gene (reference sequence). As DNA, the CDR3 is TGTGCCAGCAGACCTTCCGGGGCTAACACTGAAGCTTTCTTT. This codes for CASRPSGANTEAFF.

V and J are TRBV7-6 and TRBJ2-1, with 7 bases fitting TRBD1. Germline CDR1 reads SGHVS; CDR2 reads FNYEAQ. J gave up 2 bases and V 5 bases, and 6 bases lay outside the gene matches. The CDR3 is 15 residues long. The CDR3, as DNA: TGTGCCAGCAGCCAAAGACAGGGAACCTACAATGAGCAGTTCTTC. Encoded protein: CASSQRQGTYNEQFF. Combining the CDR3 with reference TRBV7-6 and TRBJ2-1 gives the whole variable domain GAGVSQSPRYKVTKRGQDVALRCDPISGHVSLYWYRQALGQGPEFLTYFNYEAQQDKSGLPNDRFSAERPEGSISTLTIQRTEQRDSAMYRCASSQRQGTYNEQFFGPGTRLTVL.

The chain joins TRBV20-1 to TRBJ1-1; D unclear. Germline CDR1 and CDR2: DFQATT and SNEGSKA (reference sequence). With 0 bases removed from V and 5 bases from J, the gap between germline ends came to 16 bases. The CDR3 has 15 amino acids. CDR3 sequence reads: CSARDFPTASTEAFF. CDR3 coding DNA: TGCAGTGCTAGAGATTTCCCCACAGCCTCTACTGAAGCTTTCTTT.

V and J are TRBV24-1 and TRBJ2-1; 10 positions agree with TRBD2. The germline CDR1 and CDR2 sequences are KGHDR and SFDVKD. The junction had 10 bases not matched to a gene; V was cut back by 7 bases and J by 5 bases. The CDR3 length is 16 residues. CDR3 in amino acids: CATREGSGGPDNEQFF. The CDR3 bases are TGTGCCACCAGAGAGGGTAGCGGGGGGCCTGACAATGAGCAGTTCTTC.

This rearrangement joins TRBV14 to TRBJ1-1; D is ambiguous. CDR1 SGHDN and CDR2 FVKESK come from the germline V gene. The CDR3 consists of 15 residues. Deletions cut 4 bases from V and 0 bases from J, with 12 bases between. CDR3 nucleotides: TGTGCCAGCAGCCCAGGAACTTGGGTGAACACTGAAGCTTTCTTT. This encodes CASSPGTWVNTEAFF.

V is TRBV7-3 and J is TRBJ2-2; D possibly corresponds to TRBD2 (5 bases). V dropped 2 bases and J dropped 4 bases, with 8 bases sitting between them. The CDR3 extends over 14 amino acids. Germline-derived CDR1 and CDR2 are SGHTA and FQGTGA. CDR3 sequence (DNA): TGTGCCAGCAGCTTAGGACTGAGCACCGGGGAGCTGTTTTTT. Amino acids: CASSLGLSTGELFF.

This clonotype has a handful of counts. The V and J genes are TRBV19 and TRBJ1-1; TRBD1 might be the D (5 bases). The ends were cut back, 7 bases at V and 1 base at J, with 22 bases in the middle. CDR1 LNHDA and CDR2 SQIVND come from the germline V gene (reference sequence). This CDR3 has 17 residues. The CDR3 nucleotides are TGTGCCAGTATCCGGCCCGGACGGGGGACTCAGAACACTGAAGCTTTCTTT. The encoded protein is CASIRPGRGTQNTEAFF.

This rearrangement joins TRBV12-3 or TRBV12-4 to TRBJ1-3; D unclear. This CDR3 is built from 14 residues. The V and J ends lost 6 bases and 0 bases respectively, with 9 bases between them. The chain's CDR3 is CASRGDPSGNTIYF. CDR3 in DNA: TGTGCCAGCAGGGGTGACCCCTCTGGAAACACCATATATTTT.

V is TRBV3-1 and J is TRBJ2-5; tentatively, D is TRBD1 (6 bases). TRBJ2-7 explains the end of the DNA better; the J call may be wrong. Germline V gives CDR1 LGHDT, CDR2 YNNKEL (reference sequence). The CDR3 consists of 16 residues. CDR3 bases: TGTGCCAGCAGCCCTCCAGGGACAATAGGAAATGACGAGCAGTACTTC. Its translation: CASSPPGTIGNDEQYF.

This chain connects TRBV13 to TRBJ1-2; 7 nucleotides match TRBD1. Germline-derived CDR1 and CDR2 are PRHDT and FYEKMQ (reference sequence). V dropped 2 bases and J dropped 12; count of bases not matched to a gene: 9. The CDR3 loop spans 13 amino acids. CDR3 amino acids: CASSLLSGQPNTF. The CDR3 DNA reads TGTGCCAGCAGCTTATTGTCGGGACAGCCCAACACCTTC. Variable domain in full (rest from reference TRBV13 and TRBJ1-2): AAGVIQSPRHLIKEKRETATLKCYPIPRHDTVYWYQQGPGQDPQFLISFYEKMQSDKGSIPDRFSAQQFSDYHSELNMSSLELGDSALYFCASSLLSGQPNTFGSGTRLTVV.

The chain recombines TRBV27 with TRBJ2-5; a weak D match, TRBD1 (6 bases). The DNA end lines up better with TRBJ2-1; the J call may be wrong. The CDR3 contains 13 residues. Germline V gives CDR1 MNHEY, CDR2 SMNVEV (reference sequence). The CDR3 DNA is TGTGCCAGCAGTTCGACAGGTACGAATGAGCAGTTCTTC. This translates into CASSSTGTNEQFF.

This clonotype occurred a few times. The rearrangement links TRBV20-1 to TRBJ1-1, with D maybe TRBD1 (6 bases). This CDR3 comprises 13 residues. Trimming removed 3 bases from V and 5 bases from J, with 13 bases in between. CDR1 and CDR2 (germline): DFQATT, SNEGSKA (reference sequence). Written as DNA, the CDR3 is TGCAGTGCTAGGGGGGGGCGGGAAACTGAAGCTTTCTTT. It encodes CSARGGRETEAFF.

A few counts support this clonotype. V gene TRBV9 combines with J gene TRBJ2-7, with D possibly being TRBD1 (7 bases). CDR1 and CDR2 from the germline V gene are SGDLS and YYNGEE. CDR3 size: 13 residues. The V gene lost 3 bases and the J gene lost 7 bases, with 14 bases spanning the gap. The CDR3 DNA reads TGTGCCAGCAGCGGATCACAGGGGAGGGAGCAGTACTTC. Translation: CASSGSQGREQYF.

This clonotype was seen only a few times. The J gene is TRBJ2-5, the V gene TRBV20-1; TRBD1 is a possible D gene (6 bases). The J call could be wrong; TRBJ2-7 is a better fit for the DNA end. The germline CDR1 and CDR2 sequences are DFQATT and SNEGSKA (reference sequence). The CDR3 totals 13 residues. The CDR3: CSALPSGAYEQYF. For the CDR3, the DNA is TGCAGTGCCTTGCCCTCAGGGGCCTACGAGCAGTACTTC.

The chain has TRBV7-2 and TRBJ1-5; tentatively, D is TRBD1 (5 bases). Germline CDR1 and CDR2: SGHTA and FQGNSA. This CDR3 has 18 residues. V was cut by 4 bases and J by 2 bases, with 21 bases left in between. The CDR3, as DNA: TGTGCCAGCAGCTCCGCCATGGGGGGTCCTCTTGGCAATCAGCCCCAGCATTTT. The encoded protein is CASSSAMGGPLGNQPQHF. Supplemented by reference TRBV7-2 and TRBJ1-5, the full variable domain reads GAGVSQSPSNKVTEKGKDVELRCDPISGHTALYWYRQSLGQGLEFLIYFQGNSAPDKSGLPSDRFSAERTGGSVSTLTIQRTQQEDSAVYLCASSSAMGGPLGNQPQHFGDGTRLSIL.

On this clonotype itself: The junction and the germline gene differ at one end; a read error may be behind it. DNA for the CDR3: TGTGCCAGCAGTTTTGGATCTTCAAATCAGCCCCGGCATTTT. Its protein is CASSFGSSNQPRHF. The chain couples TRBV12-3 or TRBV12-4 to TRBJ1-5; D not resolved. This CDR3 comprises 14 residues.

The chain joins TRBV20-1 to TRBJ2-1, with TRBD2 matching 8 bases. The CDR3 is made up of 15 amino acids. Germline V gene lookup returns CDR1 DFQATT and CDR2 SNEGSKA (reference sequence). V dropped 0 bases and J dropped 4; count of bases not matched to a gene: 5. This CDR3 reads CSARDKRGPYNEQFF. CDR3 nucleotide sequence: TGCAGTGCTAGAGATAAGCGGGGGCCATACAATGAGCAGTTCTTC.

Notes on this clonotype: The DNA is omitted, as the CDR3 cannot be located on it reliably, and the CDR3 follows TCRdb's listing. The chain couples TRBV21-1 to TRBJ2-5; TRBD1 is the table's D call and was not checked against the DNA. TRBV21-1 is flagged as a pseudogene. The CDR3 spans 16 residues, counting both ends. The CDR3 sequence is CASSKFGQGAKYEQYF.

The CDR3 region is CASFGGQETQYF. The CDR3 DNA reads as TGTGCCAGCTTTGGAGGTCAAGAGACCCAGTACTTC. The V call is TRBV18, the J call TRBJ2-5; TRBD2 is a possible D gene (5 bases). The CDR3 consists of 12 residues. From germline, CDR1 is KGHSH and CDR2 LQKENI. V gave up 7 bases and J gave up 2 bases, with 8 bases separating them.